The TCR beta chain described here comes from a study of T-cell memory formation after mild COVID-19. TCRdb processed the 5' RACE reads anew with MiXCR; each CDR3 protein has one entry. The profile shows roughly 450,000 distinct CDR3 sequences, over 15% of them singletons. Regarding the study as a whole: Researchers could not confirm that second-wave clones peaking on day 37 targeted SARS-CoV-2.

The CDR3 has 13 residues. Points on this clonotype: Its antigen is as yet unknown.

The source is an adult woman who had mild COVID-19 (a few samples of this study predate the infection). Cell type and time point are not known. V gene TRBV21-1 combines with J gene TRBJ2-7; the D call in the table, TRBD1, was not verified against the DNA. TRBV21-1 is termed a pseudogene. The sequencing input was PBMCs or a T cell subset sorted from them (not recorded which). The DNA for the CDR3 is TGTGCCAGCAGCACGGACAGGGTAGACGAGCAGTACTTC. Translated: CASSTDRVDEQYF.